Listed below are T cell receptor beta chains from one sample, sequenced in a study of CD8+ T cells in alopecia areata. The table came from immunoSEQ multiplex PCR; TCRdb's copy has only in-frame clones and leaves some out. The sample has roughly 120,000 clones; over 60% are singletons. Sequencing was carried out using CD4+ T cells sorted from blood. The receptor source for this set is a human donor in good health. Both conserved end residues are part of each CDR3. A D gene is named only where the DNA matches it firmly. Not every row has a clone size; where given, it reads once, few, many or a size class.

V gene: TRBV29-1
D gene: NA
clone size: few
J gene: TRBJ1-6
CDR3 DNA: TGCAGCGTTTCGGAGGGAAATTCACCCCTCCACTTT
CDR3 protein: CSVSEGNSPLHF

V gene: TRBV5-5
D gene: TRBD1
clone size: few
J gene: TRBJ2-4
CDR3 DNA: TGTGCCAGCTGGGACAGGGCCTCGGACATTCAGTACTTC
CDR3 protein: CASWDRASDIQYF

V gene: TRBV30
D gene: NA
clone size: NA
J gene: TRBJ2-3
CDR3 DNA: TGTGCCTGGAGTGCCAGCACAGATACGCAGTATTTT
CDR3 protein: CAWSASTDTQYF

V gene: TRBV30
D gene: NA
clone size: NA
J gene: TRBJ2-3
CDR3 DNA: TGTGCCTGGAGGGACAGCACAGATACGCAGTATTTT
CDR3 protein: CAWRDSTDTQYF

V gene: TRBV5-4
D gene: NA
clone size: NA
J gene: TRBJ1-1
CDR3 DNA: TGTGCCAGCACCTATGATGGGGGGCTGAACACTGAAGCTTTCTTT
CDR3 protein: CASTYDGGLNTEAFF

V gene: TRBV29-1
D gene: TRBD2
clone size: NA
J gene: TRBJ2-5
CDR3 DNA: TGCAGCGTTGTCCTGCGGGGGGGCGGAGAGACCCAGTACTTC
CDR3 protein: CSVVLRGGGETQYF

V gene: TRBV7-9
D gene: NA
clone size: NA
J gene: TRBJ1-6
CDR3 DNA: TGTGCCAGCAGCCCCGTGATGGGTTCACCCCTCCACTTT
CDR3 protein: CASSPVMGSPLHF

V gene: TRBV25-1
D gene: NA
clone size: few
J gene: TRBJ2-3
CDR3 DNA: TGTGCCAGCAGCGCGCCATTGACGGACGAAATGTTTGAGGGTACGCAGTATTTT
CDR3 protein: CASSAPLTDEMFEGTQYF

V gene: TRBV30
D gene: TRBD1
clone size: NA
J gene: TRBJ2-3
CDR3 DNA: TGTGCCTGGAGTGTACAAGTTAGGGAGACAGGGGGTGGGACAGATACGCAGTATTTT
CDR3 protein: CAWSVQVRETGGGTDTQYF

V gene: TRBV7-2
D gene: NA
clone size: NA
J gene: TRBJ2-5
CDR3 DNA: TGTGCCAGCAGCTTCGGGGGCGGAGGGAAGACCCAGTACTTC
CDR3 protein: CASSFGGGGKTQYF

V gene: TRBV29-1
D gene: NA
clone size: NA
J gene: TRBJ1-1
CDR3 DNA: TGCAGCGTTGCGAGGGGCGGGAACACTGAAGCTTTCTTT
CDR3 protein: CSVARGGNTEAFF

V gene: TRBV7-9
D gene: NA
clone size: few
J gene: TRBJ1-3
CDR3 DNA: TGTGCCAGCAGCCAAGCAAGGGCAAGCTATGGAAACACCATATATTTT
CDR3 protein: CASSQARASYGNTIYF

V gene: TRBV5-1
D gene: TRBD1
clone size: NA
J gene: TRBJ1-1
CDR3 DNA: TGCGCCAGCAGCTTGGGCAGGGGGCTGGAGAACACTGAAGCTTTCTTT
CDR3 protein: CASSLGRGLENTEAFF

V gene: TRBV27
D gene: NA
clone size: NA
J gene: TRBJ1-5
CDR3 DNA: TGTGCCAGCAGTTTACTGTACAATCAGCCCCAGCATTTT
CDR3 protein: CASSLLYNQPQHF

V gene: TRBV30
D gene: NA
clone size: NA
J gene: TRBJ2-7
CDR3 DNA: TGTGCCTGGAGTAGGGGGGTCGACGTAGGGCAGTACTTC
CDR3 protein: CAWSRGVDVGQYF

V gene: TRBV29-1
D gene: NA
clone size: NA
J gene: TRBJ2-7
CDR3 DNA: TGCAGCGTTGGACAATCTCCCAACTTCTACGAGCAGTACTTC
CDR3 protein: CSVGQSPNFYEQYF

V gene: TRBV30
D gene: NA
clone size: NA
J gene: TRBJ2-7
CDR3 DNA: TGTGCCTGGAGTGTACTGGCAGGGAGCCCCTACGAGCAGTACTTC
CDR3 protein: CAWSVLAGSPYEQYF

V gene: TRBV11-2
D gene: TRBD1
clone size: NA
J gene: TRBJ2-5
CDR3 DNA: TGTGCCAGCAGTCGGGACAGAGGAGAGACCCAGTACTTC
CDR3 protein: CASSRDRGETQYF

V gene: TRBV5-6
D gene: NA
clone size: NA
J gene: TRBJ2-7
CDR3 DNA: TGTGCCAGCAGCTTCATGGGAGAGCAGTACTTC
CDR3 protein: CASSFMGEQYF

V gene: TRBV7-3
D gene: TRBD2
clone size: NA
J gene: TRBJ2-5
CDR3 DNA: TGTGCCACCAATAGCGGGGGGCCCCAAGAGACCCAGTACTTC
CDR3 protein: CATNSGGPQETQYF

V gene: TRBV15
D gene: NA
clone size: once
J gene: TRBJ2-3
CDR3 DNA: TGTGCCACCAGCAGAGGAGAGAGCACAGATACGCAGTATTTT
CDR3 protein: CATSRGESTDTQYF

V gene: TRBV29-1
D gene: NA
clone size: NA
J gene: TRBJ1-2
CDR3 DNA: TGCAGCGTTGAAACCCCCAGTGCGAGGGATGGCTACACCTTC
CDR3 protein: CSVETPSARDGYTF

V gene: TRBV15
D gene: NA
clone size: few
J gene: TRBJ1-2
CDR3 DNA: TGTGCCACCCAGACTGGGGGGAACTATGGCTACACCTTC
CDR3 protein: CATQTGGNYGYTF

V gene: TRBV30
D gene: NA
clone size: few
J gene: TRBJ1-2
CDR3 DNA: TGTGCCTGGGGGACGCCTTCCGGGGGCTACACCTTC
CDR3 protein: CAWGTPSGGYTF

V gene: TRBV14
D gene: TRBD1
clone size: NA
J gene: TRBJ1-2
CDR3 DNA: TGTGCCAGCAGCCAACTGACAGGGGGCCCCCCTAGCGGCTACACCTTC
CDR3 protein: CASSQLTGGPPSGYTF

V gene: TRBV20-1
D gene: NA
clone size: NA
J gene: TRBJ2-5
CDR3 DNA: TGCAGTGCTGGATCGAGTGAGACCCAGTACTTC
CDR3 protein: CSAGSSETQYF

V gene: TRBV4-1
D gene: NA
clone size: NA
J gene: TRBJ2-5
CDR3 DNA: TGCGCCAGCAGCCTCCCCGAGGCTCAAGAGACCCAGTACTTC
CDR3 protein: CASSLPEAQETQYF

V gene: TRBV6-5
D gene: NA
clone size: NA
J gene: TRBJ2-5
CDR3 DNA: TGTGCCAGCAGTTGGGCTATCCAAGAGACCCAGTACTTC
CDR3 protein: CASSWAIQETQYF

V gene: TRBV7-9
D gene: NA
clone size: NA
J gene: TRBJ1-5
CDR3 DNA: TGTGCCAGCAGCTCCCCGAAGGGGAATCAGCCCCAGCATTTT
CDR3 protein: CASSSPKGNQPQHF

V gene: TRBV11-2
D gene: NA
clone size: medium-sized
J gene: TRBJ2-7
CDR3 DNA: TGTGCCAGCAGCTTAGGTCTCAGCTCCTACGAGCAGTACTTC
CDR3 protein: CASSLGLSSYEQYF

V gene: TRBV19
D gene: NA
clone size: NA
J gene: TRBJ1-1
CDR3 DNA: TGTGCCAGTAGTTCTAATCCGCAGGGGTTGGGGAACACTGAAGCTTTCTTT
CDR3 protein: CASSSNPQGLGNTEAFF

V gene: TRBV10-3
D gene: NA
clone size: NA
J gene: TRBJ1-2
CDR3 DNA: TGTGCCATCCAAGTCCGACAGGACTATGGCTACACCTTC
CDR3 protein: CAIQVRQDYGYTF

V gene: TRBV29-1
D gene: NA
clone size: NA
J gene: TRBJ2-7
CDR3 DNA: TGCAGCGTTGACAGGGGAGTGGGCGAGCAGTACTTC
CDR3 protein: CSVDRGVGEQYF

V gene: TRBV30
D gene: NA
clone size: NA
J gene: TRBJ1-2
CDR3 DNA: TGTGCCTGGAGTGCCCAAGGAGGCGCCTATGGCTACACCTTC
CDR3 protein: CAWSAQGGAYGYTF